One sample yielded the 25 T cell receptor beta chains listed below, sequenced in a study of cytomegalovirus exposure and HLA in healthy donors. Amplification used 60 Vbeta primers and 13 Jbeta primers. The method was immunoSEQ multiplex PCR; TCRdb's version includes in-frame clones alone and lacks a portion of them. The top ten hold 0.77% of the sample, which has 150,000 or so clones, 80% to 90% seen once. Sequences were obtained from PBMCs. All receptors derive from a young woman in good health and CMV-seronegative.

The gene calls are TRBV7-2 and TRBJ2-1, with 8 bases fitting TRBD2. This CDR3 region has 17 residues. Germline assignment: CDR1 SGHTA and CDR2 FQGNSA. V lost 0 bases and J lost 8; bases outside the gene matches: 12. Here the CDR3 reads CASSLAVAGRGADEQFF. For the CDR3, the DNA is TGTGCCAGCAGCTTAGCGGTAGCGGGGAGGGGTGCGGATGAGCAGTTCTTC.

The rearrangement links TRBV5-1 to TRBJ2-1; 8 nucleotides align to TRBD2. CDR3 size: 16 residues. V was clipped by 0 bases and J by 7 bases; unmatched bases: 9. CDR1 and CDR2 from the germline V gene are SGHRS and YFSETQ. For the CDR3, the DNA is TGCGCCAGCAGCTTGGAACTAGCGGAACCTTCGAATGAGCAGTTCTTC. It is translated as CASSLELAEPSNEQFF.

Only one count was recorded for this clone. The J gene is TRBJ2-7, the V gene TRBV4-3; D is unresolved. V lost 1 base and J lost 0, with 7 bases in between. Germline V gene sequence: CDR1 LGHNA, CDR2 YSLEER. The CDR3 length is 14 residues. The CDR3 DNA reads TGCGCCAGCAGCCAAGCATCGGGCTCCTACGAGCAGTACTTC. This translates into CASSQASGSYEQYF.

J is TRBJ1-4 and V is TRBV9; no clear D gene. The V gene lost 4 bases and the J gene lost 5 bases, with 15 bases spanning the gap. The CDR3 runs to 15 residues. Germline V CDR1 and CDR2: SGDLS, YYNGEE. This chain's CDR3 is CASSPSGVRNEKLFF. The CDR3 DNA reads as TGTGCCAGCAGCCCCAGCGGGGTTAGGAATGAAAAACTGTTTTTT.

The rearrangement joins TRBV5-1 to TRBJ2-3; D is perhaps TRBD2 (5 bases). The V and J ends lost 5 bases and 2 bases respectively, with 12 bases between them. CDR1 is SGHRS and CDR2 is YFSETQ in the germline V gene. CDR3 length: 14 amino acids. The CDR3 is CASSAGTVTDTQYF. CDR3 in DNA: TGCGCCAGCAGTGCGGGTACCGTCACAGATACGCAGTATTTT. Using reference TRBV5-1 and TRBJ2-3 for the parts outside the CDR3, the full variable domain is KAGVTQTPRYLIKTRGQQVTLSCSPISGHRSVSWYQQTPGQGLQFLFEYFSETQRNKGNFPGRFSGRQFSNSRSEMNVSTLELGDSALYLCASSAGTVTDTQYFGPGTRLTVL.

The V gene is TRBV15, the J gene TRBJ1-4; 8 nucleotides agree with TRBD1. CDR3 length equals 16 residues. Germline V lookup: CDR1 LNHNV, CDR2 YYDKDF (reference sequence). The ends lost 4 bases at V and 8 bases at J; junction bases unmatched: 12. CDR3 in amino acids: CATSKRGGTGGEKLFF. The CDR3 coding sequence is TGTGCCACCAGCAAAAGGGGCGGGACAGGAGGCGAAAAACTGTTTTTT. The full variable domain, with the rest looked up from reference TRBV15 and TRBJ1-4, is DAMVIQNPRYQVTQFGKPVTLSCSQTLNHNVMYWYQQKSSQAPKLLFHYYDKDFNNEADTPDNFQSRRPNTSFCFLDIRSPGLGDTAMYLCATSKRGGTGGEKLFFGSGTQLSVL.

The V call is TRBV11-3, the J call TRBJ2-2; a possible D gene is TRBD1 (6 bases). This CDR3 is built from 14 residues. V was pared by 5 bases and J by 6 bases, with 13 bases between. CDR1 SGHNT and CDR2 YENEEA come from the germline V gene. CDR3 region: CASSLGAGAGELFF. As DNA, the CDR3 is TGTGCCAGCAGCCTGGGGGCCGGTGCCGGGGAGCTGTTTTTT.

The CDR3, as DNA: TGTGCCAGCAGCCAATTCCCGGGACTCTACGAGCAGTACTTC. It encodes CASSQFPGLYEQYF. The chain joins TRBV14 to TRBJ2-7; possibly TRBD2 for D (6 bases). This CDR3 has 14 amino acids. Looked up from germline, CDR1 is SGHDN and CDR2 is FVKESK. V was cut by 2 bases and J by 3 bases, with 11 bases left in between.

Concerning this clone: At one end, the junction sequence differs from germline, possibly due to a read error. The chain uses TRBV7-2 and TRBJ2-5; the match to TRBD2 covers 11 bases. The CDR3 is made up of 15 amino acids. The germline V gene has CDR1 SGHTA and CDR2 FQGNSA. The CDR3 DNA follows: TGTGCCAGCAGCCTAGCGGGAGGCTTCGTCGAGACCCAGTACTTC. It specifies CASSLAGGFVETQYF.

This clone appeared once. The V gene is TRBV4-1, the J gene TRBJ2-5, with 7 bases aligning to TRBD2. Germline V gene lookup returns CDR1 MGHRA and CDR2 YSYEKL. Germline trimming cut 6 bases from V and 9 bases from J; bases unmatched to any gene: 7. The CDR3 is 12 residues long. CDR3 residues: CASRGGSRAQYF. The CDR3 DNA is TGCGCCAGCAGGGGCGGGAGTCGGGCCCAGTACTTC.

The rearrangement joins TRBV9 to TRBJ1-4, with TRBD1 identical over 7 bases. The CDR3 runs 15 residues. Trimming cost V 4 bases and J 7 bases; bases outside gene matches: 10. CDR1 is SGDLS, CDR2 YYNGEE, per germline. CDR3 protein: CASSSNRGEGEKLFF. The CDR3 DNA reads TGTGCCAGCAGCTCGAACAGGGGCGAAGGTGAAAAACTGTTTTTT.

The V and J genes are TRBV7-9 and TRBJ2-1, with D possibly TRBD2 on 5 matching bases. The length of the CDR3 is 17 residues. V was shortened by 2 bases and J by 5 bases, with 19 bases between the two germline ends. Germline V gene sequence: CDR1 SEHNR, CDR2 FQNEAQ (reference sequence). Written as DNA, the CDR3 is TGTGCCAGCAGCTTATGGGCCTTGGACCAGGAGGACAATGAGCAGTTCTTC. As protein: CASSLWALDQEDNEQFF. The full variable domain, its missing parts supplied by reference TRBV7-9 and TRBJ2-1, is DTGVSQNPRHKITKRGQNVTFRCDPISEHNRLYWYRQTLGQGPEFLTYFQNEAQLEKSRLLSDRFSAERPKGSFSTLEIQRTEQGDSAMYLCASSLWALDQEDNEQFFGPGTRLTVL.

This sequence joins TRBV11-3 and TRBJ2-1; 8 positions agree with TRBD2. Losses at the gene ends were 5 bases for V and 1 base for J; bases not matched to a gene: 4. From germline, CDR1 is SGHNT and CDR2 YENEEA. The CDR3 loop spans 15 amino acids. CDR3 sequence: CASSPSGSSYNEQFF. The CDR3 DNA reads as TGTGCCAGCAGCCCAAGCGGGAGTTCCTACAATGAGCAGTTCTTC.

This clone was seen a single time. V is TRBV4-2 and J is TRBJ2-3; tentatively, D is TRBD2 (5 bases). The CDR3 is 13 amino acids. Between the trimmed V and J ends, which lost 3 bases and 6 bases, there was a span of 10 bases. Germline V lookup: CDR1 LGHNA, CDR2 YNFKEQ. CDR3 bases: TGTGCCAGCAGCCAGCCTAGGGAGGATACGCAGTATTTT. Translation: CASSQPREDTQYF.

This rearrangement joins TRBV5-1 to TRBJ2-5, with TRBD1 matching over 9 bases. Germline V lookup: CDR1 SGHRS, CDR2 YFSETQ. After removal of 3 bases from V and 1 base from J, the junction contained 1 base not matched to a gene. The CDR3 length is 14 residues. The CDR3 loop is CASSWGQGQETQYF. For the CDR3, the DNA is TGCGCCAGCAGCTGGGGACAGGGCCAAGAGACCCAGTACTTC. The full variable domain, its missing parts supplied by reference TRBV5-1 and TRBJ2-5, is KAGVTQTPRYLIKTRGQQVTLSCSPISGHRSVSWYQQTPGQGLQFLFEYFSETQRNKGNFPGRFSGRQFSNSRSEMNVSTLELGDSALYLCASSWGQGQETQYFGPGTRLLVL.

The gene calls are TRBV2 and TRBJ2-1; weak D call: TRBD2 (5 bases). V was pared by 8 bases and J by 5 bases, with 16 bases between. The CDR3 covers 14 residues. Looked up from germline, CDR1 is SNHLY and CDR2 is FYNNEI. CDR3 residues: CASEESGQHNEQFF. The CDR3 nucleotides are TGTGCCAGCGAGGAAAGCGGCCAACACAATGAGCAGTTCTTC.

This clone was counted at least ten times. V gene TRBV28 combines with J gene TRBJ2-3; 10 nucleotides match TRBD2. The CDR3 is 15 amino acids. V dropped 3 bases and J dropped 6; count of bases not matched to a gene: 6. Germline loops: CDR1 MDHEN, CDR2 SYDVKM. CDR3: CASSLASGRVDTQYF. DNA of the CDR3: TGTGCCAGCAGTTTGGCTAGCGGGAGAGTGGATACGCAGTATTTT.

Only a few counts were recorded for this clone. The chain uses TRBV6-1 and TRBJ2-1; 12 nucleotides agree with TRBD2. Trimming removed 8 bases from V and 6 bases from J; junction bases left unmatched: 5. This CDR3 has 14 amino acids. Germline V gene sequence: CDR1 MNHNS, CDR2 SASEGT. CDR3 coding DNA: TGTGCCAGCGGGCTAGCGGGAGGGCCCAATGAGCAGTTCTTC. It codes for CASGLAGGPNEQFF.

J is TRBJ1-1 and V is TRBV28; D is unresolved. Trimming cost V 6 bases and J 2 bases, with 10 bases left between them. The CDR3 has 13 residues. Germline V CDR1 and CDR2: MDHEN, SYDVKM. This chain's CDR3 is CASRAPRNTEAFF. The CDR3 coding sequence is TGTGCCAGCAGGGCCCCACGTAACACTGAAGCTTTCTTT.

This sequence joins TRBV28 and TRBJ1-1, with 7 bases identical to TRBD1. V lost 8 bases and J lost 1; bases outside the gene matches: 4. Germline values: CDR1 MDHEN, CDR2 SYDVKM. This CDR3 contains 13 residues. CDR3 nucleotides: TGTGCCAGCGTGGGACAGTGGAACACTGAAGCTTTCTTT. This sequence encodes CASVGQWNTEAFF.

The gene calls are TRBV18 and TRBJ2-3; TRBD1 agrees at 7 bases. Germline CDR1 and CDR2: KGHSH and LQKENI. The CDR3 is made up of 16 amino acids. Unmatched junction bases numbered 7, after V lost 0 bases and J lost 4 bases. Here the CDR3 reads CASSPPEYRGPDTQYF. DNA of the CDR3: TGTGCCAGCTCACCACCGGAGTACAGGGGCCCAGATACGCAGTATTTT.

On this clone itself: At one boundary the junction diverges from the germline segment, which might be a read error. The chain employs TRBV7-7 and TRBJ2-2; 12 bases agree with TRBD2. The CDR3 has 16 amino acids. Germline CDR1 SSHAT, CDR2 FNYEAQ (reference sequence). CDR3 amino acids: CASSPGLAGPTGELFF. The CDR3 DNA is TGTGCTAGCAGCCCCGGACTAGCGGGACCCACCGGGGAGCTGTTTTTT.

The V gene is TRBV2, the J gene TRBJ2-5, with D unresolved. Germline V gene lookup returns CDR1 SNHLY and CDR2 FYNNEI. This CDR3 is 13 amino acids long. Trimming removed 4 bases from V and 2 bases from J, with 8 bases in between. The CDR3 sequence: CASSVSGQETQYF. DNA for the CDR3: TGTGCCAGCAGTGTTTCAGGTCAAGAGACCCAGTACTTC.

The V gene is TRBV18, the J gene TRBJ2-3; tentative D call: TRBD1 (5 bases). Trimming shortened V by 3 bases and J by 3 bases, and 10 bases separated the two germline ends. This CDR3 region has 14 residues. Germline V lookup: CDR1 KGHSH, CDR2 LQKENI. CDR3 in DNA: TGTGCCAGCTCACCCGACAGACTTACAGATACGCAGTATTTT. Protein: CASSPDRLTDTQYF.

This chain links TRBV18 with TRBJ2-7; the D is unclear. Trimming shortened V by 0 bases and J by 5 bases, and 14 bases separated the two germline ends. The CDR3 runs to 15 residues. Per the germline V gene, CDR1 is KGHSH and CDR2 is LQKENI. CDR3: CASSPPGPSRDEQYF. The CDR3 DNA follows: TGTGCCAGCTCACCACCTGGTCCCTCCCGAGACGAGCAGTACTTC.